This entry lists 8 T cell receptor beta chains sequenced from one sample in a study of blood T cell repertoires in COVID-19. Clones were sequenced by immunoSEQ multiplex PCR, and TCRdb holds only the in-frame ones, with some missing. The sample includes 220,000 or so clones, about 82% of them seen just once. Sample: PBMCs or T cells enriched from blood (not recorded which). Every receptor here comes from a woman in her forties or fifties who had recovered from COVID-19.

V and J are TRBV6-2 or TRBV6-3 and TRBJ1-2; possibly TRBD1 for D (6 bases). The germline gives CDR1 MNHEY, CDR2 SVGEGT. The CDR3 covers 13 residues. Trimming pared 6 bases from V and 3 bases from J, leaving 11 bases between. The CDR3 region is CASSGQPYYGYTF. Written as DNA, the CDR3 is TGTGCCAGCAGCGGACAGCCGTACTATGGCTACACCTTC.

V is TRBV2 and J is TRBJ1-5; D perhaps matches TRBD1 (5 bases). The CDR3 consists of 17 residues. Germline loops: CDR1 SNHLY, CDR2 FYNNEI. V was trimmed by 3 bases and J by 4 bases, leaving 19 bases between them. CDR3 bases: TGTGCCAGCAGTGATTTTTCAGGGTACGGTGCAAATCAGCCCCAGCATTTT. It codes for CASSDFSGYGANQPQHF. The whole variable domain, remainder taken from reference TRBV2 and TRBJ1-5, is EPEVTQTPSHQVTQMGQEVILRCVPISNHLYFYWYRQILGQKVEFLVSFYNNEISEKSEIFDDQFSVERPDGSNFTLKIRSTKLEDSAMYFCASSDFSGYGANQPQHFGDGTRLSIL.

The rearrangement uses TRBV4-3 and TRBJ1-4, with 7 bases lining up with TRBD1. CDR1 is LGHNA, CDR2 YSLEER, per germline. Germline trimming cut 0 bases from V and 10 bases from J; bases unmatched to any gene: 17. The CDR3 has 18 amino acids. The CDR3 DNA is TGCGCCAGCAGCCAAGATCAATGGTTAGAACAGGGGTTGGTAAAACTGTTTTTT. Translating gives CASSQDQWLEQGLVKLFF.

The chain carries TRBV7-3 and TRBJ2-7; 8 nucleotides line up with TRBD1. Germline loops: CDR1 SGHTA, CDR2 FQGTGA. CDR3 length: 14 amino acids. With 3 bases clipped from V and 2 bases from J, the junction kept 3 bases outside the gene matches. The CDR3: CASSFGTGPYEQYF. CDR3 DNA: TGTGCCAGCAGCTTCGGGACAGGACCCTACGAGCAGTACTTC.

The J gene is TRBJ2-2, the V gene TRBV7-9, with TRBD2 as a possible D gene (5 bases). The CDR3 totals 14 residues. Germline lookup yields CDR1 SEHNR and CDR2 FQNEAQ (reference sequence). Trimming pared 6 bases from V and 1 base from J, leaving 9 bases between. CDR3 sequence (DNA): TGTGCCAGCAGTTGGACTGGGAACACCGGGGAGCTGTTTTTT. This encodes CASSWTGNTGELFF.

This rearrangement joins TRBV14 to TRBJ1-2; D unresolved. V gave up 0 bases and J gave up 4 bases, with 6 bases separating them. Germline assignment: CDR1 SGHDN and CDR2 FVKESK. This CDR3 contains 13 residues. CDR3 sequence (DNA): TGTGCCAGCAGCCAAGACTGGAGCTATGGCTACACCTTC. Its translation: CASSQDWSYGYTF.

The gene calls are TRBV7-9 and TRBJ2-1, with 7 positions matching TRBD1. V gave up 5 bases and J gave up 7 bases; unmatched junction bases: 8. CDR1 SEHNR and CDR2 FQNEAQ come from the germline V gene (reference sequence). The CDR3 extends over 14 amino acids. CDR3 residues: CASSPGTEQNEQFF. The CDR3 DNA is TGTGCCAGCAGCCCGGGGACAGAACAGAATGAGCAGTTCTTC.

Only a few counts were recorded for this clone. The rearrangement links TRBV7-2 to TRBJ1-5, with 10 bases that match TRBD1. Germline values: CDR1 SGHTA, CDR2 FQGNSA. V lost 5 bases to trimming and J lost 7 bases; unmatched junction nucleotides: 14. This CDR3 has 17 residues. The CDR3 region is CASSLTVDRGLRQPQHF. The CDR3 region has the DNA TGTGCCAGCAGCCTAACAGTCGACAGGGGGCTTCGCCAGCCCCAGCATTTT.